Reported below is one TCR beta chain. Other DNA sequences of this sample code for an identical CDR3. These data come from a study of shared clonotypes between healthy human individuals. This table comes from immunoSEQ multiplex PCR, and its TCRdb copy is limited to in-frame clones, with some not included. Found here are about 2.4 million clones, over 85% of them singletons; the top ten hold about 0.13%. The V gene lost 0 bases and the J gene lost 1 base, with 6 bases spanning the gap. The CDR3 length is 14 residues. Germline V CDR1 and CDR2: SGHRS, YFSETQ. This sequence was found in a man between 18 and 35 years old in good health. Input material: naive CD4+ T cells sorted from blood. Noted subset: CD45RA+ positively selected. This rearrangement joins TRBV5-1 to TRBJ2-3; no clear D. This CDR3 reads CASSLVQGTDTQYF. The CDR3 coding sequence is TGCGCCAGCAGCTTGGTTCAGGGCACAGATACGCAGTATTTT.